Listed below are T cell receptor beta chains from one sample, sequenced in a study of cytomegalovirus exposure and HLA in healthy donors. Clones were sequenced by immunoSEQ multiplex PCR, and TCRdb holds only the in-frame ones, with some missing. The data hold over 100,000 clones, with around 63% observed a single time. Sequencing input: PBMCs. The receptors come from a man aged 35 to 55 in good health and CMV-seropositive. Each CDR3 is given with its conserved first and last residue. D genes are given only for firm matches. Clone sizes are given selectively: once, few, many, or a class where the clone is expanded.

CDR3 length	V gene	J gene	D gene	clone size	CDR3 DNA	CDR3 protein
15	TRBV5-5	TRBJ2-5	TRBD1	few	TGTGCCAGCAGCTTAATGGCCGACAGGGAAGAGACCCAGTACTTC	CASSLMADREETQYF
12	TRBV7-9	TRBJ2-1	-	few	TGTGCCAGCAGCTTAGAGGAGGGTGAGCAGTTCTTC	CASSLEEGEQFF
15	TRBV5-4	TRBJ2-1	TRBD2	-	TGTGCCAGCAGCCCCGGACTAGCGGGAGGAAATGAGCAGTTCTTC	CASSPGLAGGNEQFF
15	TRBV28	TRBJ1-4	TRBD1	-	TGTGCCAGCAGTTCCACGGGACAGGGCGATGAAAAACTGTTTTTT	CASSSTGQGDEKLFF
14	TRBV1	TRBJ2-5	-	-	TGCACCAGCAGCAGACTAGCGGCTAAAGAGACCCAGTACTTC	CTSSRLAAKETQYF
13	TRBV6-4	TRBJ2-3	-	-	TGTGCCAGCAGGGAGGGAGGCACAGATACGCAGTATTTT	CASREGGTDTQYF
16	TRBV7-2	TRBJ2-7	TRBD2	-	TGTGCCAGCAGCTTAGCGCTAGCGGGAGAGGGGTACGAGCAGTACTTC	CASSLALAGEGYEQYF
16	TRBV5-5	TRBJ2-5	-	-	TGTGCCAGCAGCTTGGCCGGCAGGGGCGGCCAAGAGACCCAGTACTTC	CASSLAGRGGQETQYF
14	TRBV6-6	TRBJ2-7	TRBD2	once	TGTGCCAGCAGCTGGACTAGCGGGTACTACGAGCAGTACTTC	CASSWTSGYYEQYF
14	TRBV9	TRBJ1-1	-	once	TGTGCCAGCAGCGTAGGTGGGGGCATCACTGAAGCTTTCTTT	CASSVGGGITEAFF
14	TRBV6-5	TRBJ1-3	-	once	TGTGCCAGCAGGACTCGGGGCTCTGGAAACACCATATATTTT	CASRTRGSGNTIYF
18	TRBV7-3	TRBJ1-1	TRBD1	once	TGTGCCAGCAGCTTAACGTCCTTATCCACAGGGGGTGTGACTGAAGCTTTCTTT	CASSLTSLSTGGVTEAFF
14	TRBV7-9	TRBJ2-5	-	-	TGTGCCAGCAGCCGCGGGACAGCACTAGAGACCCAGTACTTC	CASSRGTALETQYF
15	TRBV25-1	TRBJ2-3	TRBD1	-	TGTGCCAGCAGTGCCCGGGACAGGGGCACAGATACGCAGTATTTT	CASSARDRGTDTQYF
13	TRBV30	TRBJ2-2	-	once	TGTGCCTCGAGGGTGGGCAACACCGGGGAGCTGTTTTTT	CASRVGNTGELFF
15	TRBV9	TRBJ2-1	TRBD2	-	TGTGCCAGCAGCCACAGCGGGAGTTCCTACAATGAGCAGTTCTTC	CASSHSGSSYNEQFF
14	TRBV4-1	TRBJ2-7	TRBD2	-	TGCGCCAGCAGCTTGGGACTAGCGGGAGGGAAGCAGTACTTC	CASSLGLAGGKQYF
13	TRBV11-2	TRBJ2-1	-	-	TGTGCCAGCAGCCCGGACAGGCGGGGTGAGCAGTTCTTC	CASSPDRRGEQFF
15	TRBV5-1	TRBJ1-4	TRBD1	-	TGCGCCAGCAAGACAGGGGTTGGAACTAATGAAAAACTGTTTTTT	CASKTGVGTNEKLFF
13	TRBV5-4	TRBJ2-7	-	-	TGTGCCAGCAGCTTGGACGGAGTAAGTGAGCAGTACTTC	CASSLDGVSEQYF
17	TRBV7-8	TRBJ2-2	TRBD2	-	TGTGCCAGCAGCTTAGCGACTAGCGGAGTGAACACCGGGGAGCTGTTTTTT	CASSLATSGVNTGELFF
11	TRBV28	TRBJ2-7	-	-	TGTGCCAGCAGCACGCGTCGGGAGCAGTACTTC	CASSTRREQYF
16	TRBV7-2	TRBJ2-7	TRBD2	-	TGTGCCAGCAGCTCTTGGACTAGCGGGAGTTTCTACGAGCAGTACTTC	CASSSWTSGSFYEQYF
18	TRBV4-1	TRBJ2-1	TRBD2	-	TGCGCCAGCAGCCAAGACCATCTAGTAGCGGGAGGGAACAATGAGCAGTTCTTC	CASSQDHLVAGGNNEQFF
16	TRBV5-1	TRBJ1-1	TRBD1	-	TGCGCCAGCAGCCGAATCAGCCCGGGACAGGGGACTGAAGCTTTCTTT	CASSRISPGQGTEAFF
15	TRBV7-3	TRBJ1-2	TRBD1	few	TGTGCCAGCAGTCCCGGGACAGGGGGCCTCGGTGGCTACACCTTC	CASSPGTGGLGGYTF
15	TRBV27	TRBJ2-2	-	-	TGTGCCAGCAGCTTTCGAGGGGGAAACACCGGGGAGCTGTTTTTT	CASSFRGGNTGELFF
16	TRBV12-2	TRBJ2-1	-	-	TGTGCAAGTCGCCGACCTAGCGGGGGTTATTACAATGAGCAGTTCTTC	CASRRPSGGYYNEQFF